The 7 T cell receptor beta chains in this list originate from one sample, sequenced in a study of cytomegalovirus exposure and HLA in healthy donors. PCR used 60 Vbeta primers and 13 Jbeta primers. Clones were sequenced by immunoSEQ multiplex PCR, and TCRdb holds only the in-frame ones, with some missing. This table has 150,000 to 200,000 clones, roughly 80% appearing once. The material sequenced was PBMCs. These receptors were obtained from a male donor in good health and CMV-seronegative.

This clone was observed a few times. The chain uses TRBV6-5 and TRBJ1-1, with TRBD1 matching 7 bases. This CDR3 is built from 12 residues. CDR1 is MNHEY, CDR2 SVGAGI, per germline. Unmatched junction bases numbered 4, after V lost 4 bases and J lost 8 bases. The CDR3 DNA follows: TGTGCCAGCAGTTCTGACAGGGACGAAGCTTTCTTT. Translation: CASSSDRDEAFF.

The chain recombines TRBV28 with TRBJ1-1; 8 bases match TRBD1. Germline CDR1 and CDR2: MDHEN and SYDVKM. This CDR3 comprises 15 residues. The V and J ends lost 9 bases and 2 bases, in that order; junction bases with no gene match: 11. This chain's CDR3 is CARKGDRRDNTEAFF. The CDR3 coding sequence is TGTGCCAGAAAGGGGGACAGGAGGGACAACACTGAAGCTTTCTTT.

The V and J genes are TRBV10-1 and TRBJ1-5; D uncertain. The CDR3 is 17 amino acids. Germline V gene lookup returns CDR1 WNHNN and CDR2 SYGVQD (reference sequence). The V end lost 2 bases, the J end lost 2 bases, and 16 bases lay between the germline ends. The CDR3 region is CASSELVDVNGNQPQHF. As DNA, the CDR3 is TGCGCCAGCAGTGAGCTGGTAGATGTCAACGGCAATCAGCCCCAGCATTTT.

This clone has a handful of counts. V usage is TRBV28 and J usage is TRBJ2-7; the D gene is possibly TRBD2 (5 bases). Per germline, CDR1 MDHEN and CDR2 SYDVKM. The CDR3 contains 14 residues. V gave up 1 base and J gave up 6 bases, with 13 bases separating them. The CDR3 loop reads CASSLFAGRVEQYF. The CDR3 DNA follows: TGTGCCAGCAGTTTATTCGCCGGGCGGGTCGAGCAGTACTTC.

The J gene is TRBJ2-2, the V gene TRBV27, with a possible D match to TRBD2 (5 bases). The germline gives CDR1 MNHEY, CDR2 SMNVEV (reference sequence). The length of the CDR3 is 13 residues. Trimming removed 5 bases at V and 11 bases at J, with 15 bases between. Here the CDR3 DNA reads TGTGCCAGCAGTCGAGGGCCGCTTGGAGAGCTGTTTTTT. This sequence encodes CASSRGPLGELFF.

This clone turned up a few times. The V and J genes are TRBV4-3 and TRBJ1-1; tentatively, D is TRBD1 (6 bases). This CDR3 has 14 amino acids. Trimming removed 2 bases from V and 3 bases from J, with 10 bases in between. Germline V lookup: CDR1 LGHNA, CDR2 YSLEER. The CDR3 loop is CASSQPGHHTEAFF. CDR3 in DNA: TGCGCCAGCAGCCAACCGGGACACCACACTGAAGCTTTCTTT.

This clone was seen once. The junction shows a germline mismatch at one end, possibly a read error. The rearrangement uses TRBV7-7 and TRBJ2-7; TRBD1 aligns across 11 bases. The CDR3 length is 15 residues. CDR1 is SSHAT and CDR2 is FNYEAQ in the germline V gene (reference sequence). CDR3 sequence reads: CASSLGTGGTNEQYF. Written as DNA, the CDR3 is TGTGCTAGCAGCTTAGGGACAGGGGGTACCAACGAGCAGTACTTC.